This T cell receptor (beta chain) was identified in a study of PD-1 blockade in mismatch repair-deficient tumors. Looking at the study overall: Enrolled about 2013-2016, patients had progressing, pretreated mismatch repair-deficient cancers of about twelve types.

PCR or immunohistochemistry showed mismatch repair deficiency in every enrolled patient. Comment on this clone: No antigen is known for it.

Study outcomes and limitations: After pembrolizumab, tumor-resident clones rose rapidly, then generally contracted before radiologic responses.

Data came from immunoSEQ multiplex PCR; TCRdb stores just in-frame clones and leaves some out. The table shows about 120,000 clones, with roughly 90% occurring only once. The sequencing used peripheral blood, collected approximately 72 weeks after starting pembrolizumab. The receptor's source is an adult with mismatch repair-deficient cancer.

CDR3 in amino acids: CASSLEPQSNTEAFF. The CDR3 DNA reads as TGTGCCAGCAGCTTAGAGCCCCAGTCGAACACTGAAGCTTTCTTT. The chain joins TRBV11-2 to TRBJ1-1, with unresolved D. This CDR3 is built from 15 residues. In germline, CDR1 is SGHAT, CDR2 FQNNGV. The germline V and J ends were trimmed by 0 bases and 1 base, with 9 bases remaining between them.